One sample yielded the 29 T cell receptor beta chains listed below, sequenced in a study of PD-1 blockade in classical Hodgkin lymphoma. Data came from immunoSEQ multiplex PCR; TCRdb stores just in-frame clones and leaves some out. The data contain about 97,000 clones, roughly 89% of them seen just once; the ten biggest clones take up under 8%. All patients experienced relapse after autologous stem cell transplantation, and brentuximab vedotin exposure was variable. The sample consisted of peripheral blood mononuclear cells (PBMCs), taken before the second cycle of nivolumab. These receptors were taken from a human donor with classical Hodgkin lymphoma.

V usage is TRBV28 and J usage is TRBJ1-1; 7 bases are shared with TRBD1. Per germline, CDR1 MDHEN and CDR2 SYDVKM. Unmatched junction bases numbered 4, after V lost 6 bases and J lost 0 bases. CDR3 length equals 14 residues. The CDR3 DNA reads as TGTGCCAGCAGACGCGACAGGGTGAACACTGAAGCTTTCTTT. Protein sequence: CASRRDRVNTEAFF.

This chain links TRBV5-4 with TRBJ1-5; D gene ambiguous. This CDR3 is built from 14 residues. Germline V gene data show CDR1 as SGHNT and CDR2 as YYREEE (reference sequence). The ends were cut back, 1 base at V and 1 base at J, with 6 bases in the middle. The CDR3 region is CASSLYGSNQPQHF. The DNA for the CDR3 is TGTGCCAGCAGCTTGTATGGCAGCAATCAGCCCCAGCATTTT. Variable domain in full (rest from reference TRBV5-4 and TRBJ1-5): ETGVTQSPTHLIKTRGQQVTLRCSSQSGHNTVSWYQQALGQGPQFIFQYYREEENGRGNFPPRFSGLQFPNYSSELNVNALELDDSALYLCASSLYGSNQPQHFGDGTRLSIL.

This chain connects TRBV20-1 to TRBJ2-5; weak D call: TRBD2 (6 bases). There are 11 residues in the CDR3. Germline CDR1 reads DFQATT; CDR2 reads SNEGSKA (reference sequence). V shed 7 bases and J shed 4 bases, with 10 bases lying between them. This CDR3 reads CSDAGSETQYF. DNA of the CDR3: TGCAGTGATGCGGGGTCAGAGACCCAGTACTTC.

The chain has TRBV30 and TRBJ2-2; 7 bases align to TRBD1. This CDR3 contains 14 residues. With 2 bases clipped from V and 4 bases from J, the junction kept 4 bases outside the gene matches. Germline lookup yields CDR1 GTSNPN and CDR2 SVGIG (reference sequence). The CDR3 nucleotides are TGTGCCTGGAGTAGGGGGCTAGGCACCGGGGAGCTGTTTTTT. Its translation: CAWSRGLGTGELFF.

The chain joins TRBV7-9 to TRBJ1-5; 9 bases map to TRBD1. Germline values: CDR1 SEHNR, CDR2 FQNEAQ (reference sequence). Trimming took 5 bases from V and 7 from J; bases not matched to a gene: 9. The CDR3 covers 15 residues. The DNA for the CDR3 is TGTGCCAGCAGCCGGGGACAGGGTGGAATCCAGCCCCAGCATTTT. Encoded protein: CASSRGQGGIQPQHF.

The V call is TRBV18, the J call TRBJ2-3; 11 nucleotides match TRBD2. There are 15 residues in the CDR3. Germline V gene data show CDR1 as KGHSH and CDR2 as LQKENI. V was pared by 9 bases and J by 0 bases, with 5 bases of the junction left unmatched. CDR3: CASTTSGASTDTQYF. Here the CDR3 DNA reads TGTGCCAGTACGACTAGCGGGGCTAGCACAGATACGCAGTATTTT.

This chain joins TRBV6-4 and TRBJ2-1; possibly TRBD2 for D (6 bases). Trimming stripped 0 bases from V and 5 bases from J, with 14 bases between. The CDR3 contains 16 residues. The V gene's germline CDR1 is MRHNA and CDR2 SNTAGT. The CDR3 DNA sequence: TGTGCCAGCAGTGACTCGTGGAGGGGTCGAGACAATGAGCAGTTCTTC. It specifies CASSDSWRGRDNEQFF.

This clone was seen once. The chain uses TRBV6-4 and TRBJ2-1; 9 bases agree with TRBD1. Germline CDR1 reads MRHNA; CDR2 reads SNTAGT. This CDR3 is built from 15 residues. V was pared by 4 bases and J by 3 bases, with 4 bases of the junction left unmatched. The CDR3 region is CASSAGQGGYNEQFF. CDR3 bases: TGTGCCAGCAGTGCGGGACAGGGAGGCTACAATGAGCAGTTCTTC.

V gene TRBV4-3 combines with J gene TRBJ1-1; D is ambiguous. The V and J ends lost 2 bases and 0 bases respectively, with 10 bases between them. CDR1 LGHNA and CDR2 YSLEER come from the germline V gene. The CDR3 runs to 15 residues. CDR3 coding DNA: TGCGCCAGCAGCCAAAATTTAGCCCTGAACACTGAAGCTTTCTTT. As protein: CASSQNLALNTEAFF.

The chain uses TRBV5-6 and TRBJ2-7, with D uncertain. V lost 4 bases and J 4 bases, leaving 24 bases between the germline ends. Germline-derived CDR1 and CDR2 are SGHDT and YYEEEE. This CDR3 comprises 17 residues. The CDR3 reads CASSPLIPAARRYEQYF. The CDR3 DNA sequence: TGTGCCAGCAGCCCCCTGATTCCTGCAGCTAGAAGGTACGAGCAGTACTTC.

V usage is TRBV6-5 and J usage is TRBJ1-1, with D uncertain. Looked up from germline, CDR1 is MNHEY and CDR2 is SVGAGI. V lost 0 bases, J lost 4 bases, and 6 bases lay in between. CDR3 size: 13 residues. The CDR3 protein is CASSYSIATEAFF. In DNA, the CDR3 is TGTGCCAGCAGTTACTCGATAGCCACTGAAGCTTTCTTT.

J is TRBJ1-5 and V is TRBV19; D is unclear. The CDR3 totals 15 residues. Germline-derived CDR1 and CDR2 are LNHDA and SQIVND (reference sequence). V was cut by 5 bases and J by 1 base, with 12 bases left in between. The CDR3 loop is CASSFAATSNQPQHF. For the CDR3, the DNA is TGTGCCAGTAGTTTCGCCGCCACAAGCAATCAGCCCCAGCATTTT.

The chain has TRBV30 and TRBJ2-5, with 8 bases identical to TRBD2. V gave up 3 bases and J gave up 2 bases; unmatched junction bases: 2. Germline CDR1 GTSNPN, CDR2 SVGIG (reference sequence). This CDR3 contains 13 residues. The CDR3 region has the DNA TGTGCCTGGAGCCCGGGGGGGCAAGAGACCCAGTACTTC. Encoded protein: CAWSPGGQETQYF.

The rearrangement links TRBV10-3 to TRBJ2-3; tentative D call: TRBD2 (6 bases). Trimming removed 10 bases from V and 6 bases from J, with 14 bases in between. Germline CDR1 ENHRY, CDR2 SYGVKD. The CDR3 extends over 12 amino acids. The CDR3 loop is CATRLGSDTQYF. CDR3 nucleotide sequence: TGTGCCACCCGACTAGGGAGCGATACGCAGTATTTT.

In nucleotides, the CDR3 is TGTGCCAGTCTGGAGGTTTTAGGAAACACCATATATTTT. This translates into CASLEVLGNTIYF. The chain uses TRBV28 and TRBJ1-3; D unresolved. The CDR3 spans 13 residues. The V and J ends lost 9 bases and 4 bases respectively, with 13 bases between them. The germline V gene has CDR1 MDHEN and CDR2 SYDVKM.

This sequence joins TRBV6-5 and TRBJ1-5; TRBD1 is a possible D gene (5 bases). V was trimmed by 8 bases and J by 3 bases, leaving 8 bases between them. This CDR3 region has 12 residues. From germline, CDR1 is MNHEY and CDR2 SVGAGI. As DNA, the CDR3 is TGTGCCAGCGGGACCCCCAATCAGCCCCAGCATTTT. Amino acids: CASGTPNQPQHF.

Comment on this clone: Other DNA variants within this sample encode the same CDR3. V and J are TRBV6-5 and TRBJ1-5; 7 nucleotides align to TRBD1. The CDR3 has 14 amino acids. The V and J ends lost 3 bases and 4 bases, in that order; junction bases with no gene match: 3. CDR1 is MNHEY, CDR2 SVGAGI, per germline. The CDR3 reads CASSYRGLNQPQHF. The CDR3 DNA is TGTGCCAGCAGTTATAGGGGGCTAAATCAGCCCCAGCATTTT.

The chain couples TRBV4-3 to TRBJ1-2; 8 positions agree with TRBD1. The CDR3 is made up of 15 amino acids. Trimming took 0 bases from V and 5 from J; bases not matched to a gene: 5. Germline V CDR1 and CDR2: LGHNA, YSLEER. The CDR3 coding sequence is TGCGCCAGCAGCCAAGATGACGGACAGGGTTATGGCTACACCTTC. This codes for CASSQDDGQGYGYTF.

The chain combines TRBV27 with TRBJ1-2; a possible D gene is TRBD1 (6 bases). The germline V gene has CDR1 MNHEY and CDR2 SMNVEV (reference sequence). The CDR3 length is 13 residues. Trimming cost V 6 bases and J 6 bases, with 14 bases left between them. DNA of the CDR3: TGTGCCAGCAGCTACAGGGTATTTGATGGCTACACCTTC. Residues: CASSYRVFDGYTF.

The rearrangement links TRBV11-2 to TRBJ1-1; maybe TRBD1 (5 bases). The CDR3 runs to 15 residues. Germline assignment: CDR1 SGHAT and CDR2 FQNNGV. With 5 bases removed from V and 1 base from J, the gap between germline ends came to 14 bases. The CDR3 nucleotides read TGTGCCAGCAGCCCCGAGGGGCAACAGAACACTGAAGCTTTCTTT. This translates into CASSPEGQQNTEAFF.

The chain uses TRBV6-5 and TRBJ1-6; D is undetermined. Trimming stripped 8 bases from V and 2 bases from J, with 7 bases between. The CDR3 covers 13 residues. Germline V CDR1 and CDR2: MNHEY, SVGAGI. The CDR3 DNA sequence: TGTGCCAGCGCGACCACCTATAATTCACCCCTCCACTTT. Its translation: CASATTYNSPLHF.

This chain connects TRBV7-9 to TRBJ2-3, with D possibly being TRBD1 (6 bases). The ends were cut back, 3 bases at V and 2 bases at J, with 18 bases in the middle. The CDR3 loop spans 17 amino acids. Germline values: CDR1 SEHNR, CDR2 FQNEAQ (reference sequence). The DNA of the CDR3 is TGTGCCAGCAGCTTGTCCGGGACACCACTTCTCACAGATACGCAGTATTTT. Its translation: CASSLSGTPLLTDTQYF.

The chain combines TRBV7-9 with TRBJ2-2; D gene uncertain. This CDR3 is built from 18 residues. The germline V gene encodes CDR1 SEHNR and CDR2 FQNEAQ (reference sequence). V was shortened by 2 bases and J by 0 bases, with 16 bases between the two germline ends. The CDR3 DNA reads as TGTGCCAGCAGCTTACCCTCGGTTTGGGAACCGAACACCGGGGAGCTGTTTTTT. Amino acids: CASSLPSVWEPNTGELFF.

The gene calls are TRBV27 and TRBJ2-5; 11 nucleotides line up with TRBD2. The CDR3 is made up of 17 amino acids. V shed 5 bases and J 4 bases; nucleotides not matched to a gene: 12. The V gene's germline CDR1 is MNHEY and CDR2 SMNVEV (reference sequence). CDR3 nucleotide sequence: TGTGCCAGCAGTACTCAATCTAGCGGGGGGCCCATAGAGACCCAGTACTTC. It specifies CASSTQSSGGPIETQYF.

The chain uses TRBV7-8 and TRBJ2-7; unclear D gene. Germline CDR1 is SGHVS and CDR2 is FQNEAQ. The length of the CDR3 is 12 residues. V was trimmed by 0 bases and J by 2 bases, leaving 2 bases between them. The CDR3 is CASSLATYEQYF. The CDR3 coding sequence is TGTGCCAGCAGCTTAGCCACCTACGAGCAGTACTTC. Filled out from reference TRBV7-8 and TRBJ2-7, the complete variable domain reads GAGVSQSPRYKVAKRGQDVALRCDPISGHVSLFWYQQALGQGPEFLTYFQNEAQLDKSGLPSDRFFAERPEGSVSTLKIQRTQQEDSAVYLCASSLATYEQYFGPGTRLTVT.

This chain links TRBV19 with TRBJ1-1; 11 positions match TRBD1. Looked up from germline, CDR1 is LNHDA and CDR2 is SQIVND (reference sequence). V lost 11 bases and J lost 5; bases outside the gene matches: 13. CDR3 length: 15 residues. CDR3 in amino acids: CASTGPDRGPTEAFF. CDR3 sequence (DNA): TGTGCCTCAACCGGGCCGGACAGGGGGCCTACTGAAGCTTTCTTT.

This clone turned up a few times. In DNA, the CDR3 is TGTGCCAGCAGTCCAGACAGGGGGTACTATGGCTACACCTTC. Translating gives CASSPDRGYYGYTF. This rearrangement joins TRBV28 to TRBJ1-2; 9 positions agree with TRBD1. The CDR3 has 14 amino acids. The germline V gene encodes CDR1 MDHEN and CDR2 SYDVKM. J lost 3 bases, V lost 5 bases, and 4 bases had no gene match.

The chain combines TRBV7-2 with TRBJ2-5; D remains unclear. CDR1 is SGHTA, CDR2 FQGNSA, per germline. The CDR3 contains 15 residues. The V gene lost 2 bases and the J gene lost 2 bases, with 12 bases spanning the gap. The CDR3: CASSLRWDRQETQYF. The CDR3, as DNA: TGTGCCAGCAGCTTACGGTGGGATCGTCAAGAGACCCAGTACTTC.

This chain joins TRBV2 and TRBJ1-3; D unclear. This CDR3 has 14 residues. Germline V gene data show CDR1 as SNHLY and CDR2 as FYNNEI. V lost 3 bases and J lost 7, with 13 bases in between. CDR3 sequence: CASSDSRRQNTIYF. In nucleotides, the CDR3 is TGTGCCAGCAGTGACTCCAGGAGGCAGAACACCATATATTTT.